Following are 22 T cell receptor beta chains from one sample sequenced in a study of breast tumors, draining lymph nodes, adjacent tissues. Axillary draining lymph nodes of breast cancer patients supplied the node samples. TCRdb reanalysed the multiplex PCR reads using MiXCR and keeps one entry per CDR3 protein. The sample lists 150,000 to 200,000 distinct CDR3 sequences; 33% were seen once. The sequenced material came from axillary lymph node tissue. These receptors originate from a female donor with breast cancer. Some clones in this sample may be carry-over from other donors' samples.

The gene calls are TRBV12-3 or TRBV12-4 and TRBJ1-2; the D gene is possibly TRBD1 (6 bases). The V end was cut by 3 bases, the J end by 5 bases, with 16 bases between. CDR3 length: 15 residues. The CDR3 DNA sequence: TGTGCCAGCAGTTTCGGGGGGGCACACTTATATGGCTACACCTTC. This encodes CASSFGGAHLYGYTF.

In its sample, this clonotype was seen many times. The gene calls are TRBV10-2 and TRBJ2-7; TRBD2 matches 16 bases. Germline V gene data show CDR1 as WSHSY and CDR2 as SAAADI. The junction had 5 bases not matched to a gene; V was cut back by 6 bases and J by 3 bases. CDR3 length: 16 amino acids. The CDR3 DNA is TGCGCCAGCAGAGGGACTAGCGGGAGGGCCGGCTACGAGCAGTACTTC. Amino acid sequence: CASRGTSGRAGYEQYF.

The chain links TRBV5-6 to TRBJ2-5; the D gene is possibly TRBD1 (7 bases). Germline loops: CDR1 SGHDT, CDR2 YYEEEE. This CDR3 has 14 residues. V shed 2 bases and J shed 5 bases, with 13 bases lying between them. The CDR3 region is CASSFDRAGETQYF. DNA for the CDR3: TGTGCCAGCAGCTTTGACAGGGCGGGGGAGACCCAGTACTTC.

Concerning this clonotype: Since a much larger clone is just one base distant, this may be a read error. In DNA form, the CDR3 reads TGTGCCAGCAGTTTGGGCGGGGGGGCCGGGGAGCTGTTGTTT. This codes for CASSLGGGAGELLF. The chain employs TRBV11-2 and TRBJ2-2; 9 bases are a match to TRBD2. The germline CDR1 and CDR2 sequences are SGHAT and FQNNGV. The CDR3 covers 14 residues.

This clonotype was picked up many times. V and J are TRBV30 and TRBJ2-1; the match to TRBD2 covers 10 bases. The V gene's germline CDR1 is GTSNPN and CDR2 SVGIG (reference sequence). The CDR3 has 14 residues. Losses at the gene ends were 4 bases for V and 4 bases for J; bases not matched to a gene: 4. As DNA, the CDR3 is TGTGCCTGGAAAGGGACTAGCGCTTACAATGAGCAGTTCTTC. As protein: CAWKGTSAYNEQFF.

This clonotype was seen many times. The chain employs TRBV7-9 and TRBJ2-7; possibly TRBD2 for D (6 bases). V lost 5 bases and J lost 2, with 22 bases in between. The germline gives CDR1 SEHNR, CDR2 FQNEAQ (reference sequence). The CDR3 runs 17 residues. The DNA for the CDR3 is TGTGCCAGCAGCGCGGGGACCGCGGGTCCGGACCCCTACGAGCAGTACTTC. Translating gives CASSAGTAGPDPYEQYF. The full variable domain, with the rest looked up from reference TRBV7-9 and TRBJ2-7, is DTGVSQNPRHKITKRGQNVTFRCDPISEHNRLYWYRQTLGQGPEFLTYFQNEAQLEKSRLLSDRFSAERPKGSFSTLEIQRTEQGDSAMYLCASSAGTAGPDPYEQYFGPGTRLTVT.

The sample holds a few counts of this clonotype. The CDR3 loop is CASSYRPRTGADGYTF. CDR3 sequence (DNA): TGTGCCAGCAGTTACCGCCCTAGGACAGGGGCGGATGGCTACACCTTC. The J gene is TRBJ1-2, the V gene TRBV6-5; 9 bases agree with TRBD1. Losses at the gene ends were 2 bases for V and 6 bases for J; bases not matched to a gene: 10. Germline CDR1 is MNHEY and CDR2 is SVGAGI. This CDR3 is built from 16 residues.

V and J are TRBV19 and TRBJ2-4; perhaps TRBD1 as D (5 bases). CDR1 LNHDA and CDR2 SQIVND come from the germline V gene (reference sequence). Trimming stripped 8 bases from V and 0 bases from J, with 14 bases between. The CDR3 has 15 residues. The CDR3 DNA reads TGTGCCAGTGTCGACAGTCTCGTAGCCAAAAACATTCAGTACTTC. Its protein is CASVDSLVAKNIQYF.

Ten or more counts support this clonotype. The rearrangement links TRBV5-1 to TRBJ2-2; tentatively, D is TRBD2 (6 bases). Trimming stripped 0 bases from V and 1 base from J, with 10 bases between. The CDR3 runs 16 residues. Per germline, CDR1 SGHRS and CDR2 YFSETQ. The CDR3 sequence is CASSLAGVGNTGELFF. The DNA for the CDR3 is TGCGCCAGCAGCTTGGCGGGAGTGGGGAACACCGGGGAGCTGTTTTTT. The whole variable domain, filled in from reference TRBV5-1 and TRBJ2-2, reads KAGVTQTPRYLIKTRGQQVTLSCSPISGHRSVSWYQQTPGQGLQFLFEYFSETQRNKGNFPGRFSGRQFSNSRSEMNVSTLELGDSALYLCASSLAGVGNTGELFFGEGSRLTVL.

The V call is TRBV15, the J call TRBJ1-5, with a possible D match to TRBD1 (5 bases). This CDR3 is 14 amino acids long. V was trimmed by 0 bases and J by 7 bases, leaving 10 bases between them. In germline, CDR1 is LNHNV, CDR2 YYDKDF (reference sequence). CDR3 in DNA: TGTGCCACCAGCAGAGAGCAGGGAAGACAGCCCCAGCATTTT. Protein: CATSREQGRQPQHF.

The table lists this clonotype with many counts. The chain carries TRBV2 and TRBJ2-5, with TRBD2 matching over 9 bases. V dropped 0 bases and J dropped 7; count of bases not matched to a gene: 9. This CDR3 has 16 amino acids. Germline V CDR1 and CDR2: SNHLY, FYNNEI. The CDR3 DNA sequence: TGTGCCAGCAGTGAAGCGCTCCTAGCGGGGTTAGGGACCCAGTACTTC. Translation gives CASSEALLAGLGTQYF. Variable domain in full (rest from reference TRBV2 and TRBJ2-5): EPEVTQTPSHQVTQMGQEVILRCVPISNHLYFYWYRQILGQKVEFLVSFYNNEISEKSEIFDDQFSVERPDGSNFTLKIRSTKLEDSAMYFCASSEALLAGLGTQYFGPGTRLLVL.

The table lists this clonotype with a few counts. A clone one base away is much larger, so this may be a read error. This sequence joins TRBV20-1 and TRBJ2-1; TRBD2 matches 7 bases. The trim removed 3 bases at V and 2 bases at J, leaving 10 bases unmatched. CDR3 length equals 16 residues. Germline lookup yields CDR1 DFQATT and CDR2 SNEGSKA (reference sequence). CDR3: CSARGVGGGTYNEQFF. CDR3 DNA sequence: TGCAGTGCTAGGGGCGTCGGGGGAGGGACCTACAATGAGCAGTTCTTC.

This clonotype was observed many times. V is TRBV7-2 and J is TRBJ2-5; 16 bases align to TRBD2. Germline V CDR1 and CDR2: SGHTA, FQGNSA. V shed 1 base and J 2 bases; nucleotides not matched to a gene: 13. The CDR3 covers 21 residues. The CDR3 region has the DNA TGTGCCAGCAGCTTAGGACCCCCGGGACTAGCGGGGGGGCCTTGGCAAGAGACCCAGTACTTC. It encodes CASSLGPPGLAGGPWQETQYF.

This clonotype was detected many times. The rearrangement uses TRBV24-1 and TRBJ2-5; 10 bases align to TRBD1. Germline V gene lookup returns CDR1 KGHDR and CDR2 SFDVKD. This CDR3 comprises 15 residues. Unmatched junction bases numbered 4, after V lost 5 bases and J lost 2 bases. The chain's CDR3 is CATSGGQGWQETQYF. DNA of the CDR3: TGTGCCACCAGTGGGGGACAGGGGTGGCAAGAGACCCAGTACTTC.

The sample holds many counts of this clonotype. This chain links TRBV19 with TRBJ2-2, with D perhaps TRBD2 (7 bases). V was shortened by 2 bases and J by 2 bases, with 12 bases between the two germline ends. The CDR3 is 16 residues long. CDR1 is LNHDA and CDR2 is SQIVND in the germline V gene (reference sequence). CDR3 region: CASSISGGGNTGELFF. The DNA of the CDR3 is TGTGCCAGTAGTATATCAGGCGGGGGCAACACCGGGGAGCTGTTTTTT. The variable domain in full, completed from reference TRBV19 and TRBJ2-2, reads DGGITQSPKYLFRKEGQNVTLSCEQNLNHDAMYWYRQDPGQGLRLIYYSQIVNDFQKGDIAEGYSVSREKKESFPLTVTSAQKNPTAFYLCASSISGGGNTGELFFGEGSRLTVL.

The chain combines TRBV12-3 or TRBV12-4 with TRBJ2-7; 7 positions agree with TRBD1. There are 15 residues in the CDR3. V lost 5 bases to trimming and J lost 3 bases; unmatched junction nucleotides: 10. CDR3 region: CASSRLGTELYEQYF. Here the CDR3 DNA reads TGTGCCAGCAGTCGACTCGGGACAGAGCTCTACGAGCAGTACTTC.

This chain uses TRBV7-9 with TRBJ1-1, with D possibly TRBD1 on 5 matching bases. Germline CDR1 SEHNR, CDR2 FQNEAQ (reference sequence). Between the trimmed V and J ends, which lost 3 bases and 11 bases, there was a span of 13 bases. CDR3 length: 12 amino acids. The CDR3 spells CASSLGPAGAFF. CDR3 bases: TGTGCCAGCAGCTTGGGGCCGGCGGGGGCTTTCTTT.

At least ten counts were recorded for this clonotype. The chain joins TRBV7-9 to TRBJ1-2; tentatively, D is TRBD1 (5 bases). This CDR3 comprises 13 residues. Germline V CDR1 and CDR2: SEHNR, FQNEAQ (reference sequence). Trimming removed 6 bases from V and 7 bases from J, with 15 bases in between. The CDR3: CASRLGRGSGYTF. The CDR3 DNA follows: TGTGCCAGCAGGCTGGGGCGGGGGTCTGGCTACACCTTC.

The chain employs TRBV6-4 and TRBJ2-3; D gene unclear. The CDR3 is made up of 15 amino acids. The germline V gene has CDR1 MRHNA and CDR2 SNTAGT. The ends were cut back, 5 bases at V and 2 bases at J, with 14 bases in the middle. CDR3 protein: CASSLGITPTDTQYF. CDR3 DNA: TGTGCCAGCAGTCTGGGAATCACTCCCACAGATACGCAGTATTTT.

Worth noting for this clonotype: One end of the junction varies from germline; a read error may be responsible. Here the CDR3 reads CASSHSNRGLGEQYF. DNA for the CDR3: TGTGCCAGCAGTCACTCGAACAGGGGTTTGGGCGAGCAGTACTTC. The chain employs TRBV6-5 and TRBJ2-7; TRBD1 matches at 7 bases. CDR1 MNHEY and CDR2 SVGAGI come from the germline V gene. This CDR3 is 15 amino acids long.

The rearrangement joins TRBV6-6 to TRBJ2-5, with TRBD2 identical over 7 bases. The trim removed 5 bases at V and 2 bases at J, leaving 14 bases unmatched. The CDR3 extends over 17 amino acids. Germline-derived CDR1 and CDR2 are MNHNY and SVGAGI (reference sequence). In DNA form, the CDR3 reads TGTGCCAGCAGTCTAGGGGCGGCGGGAGTAGGGCAAGAGACCCAGTACTTC. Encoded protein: CASSLGAAGVGQETQYF.

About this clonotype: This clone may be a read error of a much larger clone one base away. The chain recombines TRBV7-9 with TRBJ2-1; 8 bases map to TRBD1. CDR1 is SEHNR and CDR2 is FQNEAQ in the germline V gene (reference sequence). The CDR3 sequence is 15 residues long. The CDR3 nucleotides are TGTGCCAGCAGCTTGTGGGGACAGGTGCAAGATGAGCAGCTCTTC. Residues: CASSLWGQVQDEQLF.